The T cell receptor (beta chain) described here comes from a study of CD8 T cells in ankylosing spondylitis. Study-wide findings and caveats: Those disease-linked clones were CD8+; they were also relatively rare in peripheral blood.

TCRdb independently ran MiXCR on the 5' RACE reads; one entry per CDR3 protein. Among 200,000 or so distinct CDR3 sequences listed, approximately 13% were seen once. The CDR3 is 14 amino acids. V was cut by 5 bases and J by 4 bases, with 12 bases left in between. Germline loops: CDR1 SGHAT, CDR2 FQNNGV. This clonotype was recorded at least ten times. Its antigen is undetermined. This receptor was taken from a female donor with ankylosing spondylitis or in good health (not recorded which). The sequenced sample was blood, either unsorted or a sorted T cell fraction (not recorded which). The genes are TRBV11-2 and TRBJ2-1; D is unclear. CDR3 DNA: TGTGCCAGCAGCCCTTCGGACGGTTACAATGAGCAGTTCTTC. It specifies CASSPSDGYNEQFF.